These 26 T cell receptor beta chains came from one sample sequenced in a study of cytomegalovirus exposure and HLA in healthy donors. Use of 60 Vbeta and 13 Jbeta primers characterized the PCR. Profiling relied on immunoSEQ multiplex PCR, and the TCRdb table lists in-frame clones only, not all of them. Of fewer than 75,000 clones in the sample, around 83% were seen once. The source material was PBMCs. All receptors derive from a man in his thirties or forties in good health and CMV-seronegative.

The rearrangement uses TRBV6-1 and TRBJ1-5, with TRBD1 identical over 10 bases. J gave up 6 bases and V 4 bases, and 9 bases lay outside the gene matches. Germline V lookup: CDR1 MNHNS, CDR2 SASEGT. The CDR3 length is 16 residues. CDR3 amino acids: CASSGTGTGDTQPQHF. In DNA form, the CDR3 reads TGTGCCAGCAGTGGGACCGGGACAGGGGATACTCAGCCCCAGCATTTT.

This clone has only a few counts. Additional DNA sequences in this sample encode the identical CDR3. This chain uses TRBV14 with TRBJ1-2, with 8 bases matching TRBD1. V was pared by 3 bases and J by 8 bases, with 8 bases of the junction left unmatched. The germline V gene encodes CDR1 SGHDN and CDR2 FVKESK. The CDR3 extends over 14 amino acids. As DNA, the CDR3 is TGTGCCAGCAGCCACATGACAGGGGAAGGCGGCTACACCTTC. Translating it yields CASSHMTGEGGYTF.

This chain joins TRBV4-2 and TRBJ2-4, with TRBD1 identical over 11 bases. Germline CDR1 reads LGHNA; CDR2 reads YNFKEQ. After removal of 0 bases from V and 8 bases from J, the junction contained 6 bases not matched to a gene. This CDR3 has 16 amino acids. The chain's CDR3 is CASSQEGTGGIDIQYF. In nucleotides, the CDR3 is TGTGCCAGCAGCCAAGAAGGGACAGGGGGTATAGACATTCAGTACTTC.

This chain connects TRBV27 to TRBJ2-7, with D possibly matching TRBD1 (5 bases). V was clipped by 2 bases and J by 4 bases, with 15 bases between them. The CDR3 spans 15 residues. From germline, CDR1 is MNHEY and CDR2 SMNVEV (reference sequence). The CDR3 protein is CASSLNPGPPYEQYF. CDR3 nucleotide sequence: TGTGCCAGCAGTTTAAATCCAGGGCCTCCTTACGAGCAGTACTTC.

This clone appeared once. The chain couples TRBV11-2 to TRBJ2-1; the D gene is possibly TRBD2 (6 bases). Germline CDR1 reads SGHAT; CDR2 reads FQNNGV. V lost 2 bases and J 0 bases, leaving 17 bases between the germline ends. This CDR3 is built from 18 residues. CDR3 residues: CASSLPLAPRSSYNEQFF. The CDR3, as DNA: TGTGCCAGCAGCTTACCACTAGCTCCCAGGAGCTCCTACAATGAGCAGTTCTTC. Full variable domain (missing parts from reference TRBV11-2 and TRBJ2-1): EAGVAQSPRYKIIEKRQSVAFWCNPISGHATLYWYQQILGQGPKLLIQFQNNGVVDDSQLPKDRFSAERLKGVDSTLKIQPAKLEDSAVYLCASSLPLAPRSSYNEQFFGPGTRLTVL.

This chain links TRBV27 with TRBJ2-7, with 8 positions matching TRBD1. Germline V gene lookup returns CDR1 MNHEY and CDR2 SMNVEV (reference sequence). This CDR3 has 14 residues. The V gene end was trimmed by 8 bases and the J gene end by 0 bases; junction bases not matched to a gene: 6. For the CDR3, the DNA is TGTGCCAGCGTCAGGACAGGGAGCTCCTACGAGCAGTACTTC. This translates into CASVRTGSSYEQYF.

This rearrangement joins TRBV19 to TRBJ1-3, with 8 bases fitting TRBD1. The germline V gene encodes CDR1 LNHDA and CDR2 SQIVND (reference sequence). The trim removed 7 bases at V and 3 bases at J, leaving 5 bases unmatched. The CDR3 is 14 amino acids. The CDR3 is CASTPDRDGNTIYF. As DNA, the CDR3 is TGTGCCAGTACCCCGGACAGGGATGGAAACACCATATATTTT.

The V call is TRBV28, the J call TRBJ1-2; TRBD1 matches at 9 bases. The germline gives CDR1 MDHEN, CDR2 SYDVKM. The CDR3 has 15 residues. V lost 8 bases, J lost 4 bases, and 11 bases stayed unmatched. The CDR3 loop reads CASGFRDRDPYGYTF. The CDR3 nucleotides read TGTGCCAGCGGCTTCCGGGACAGGGATCCCTATGGCTACACCTTC.

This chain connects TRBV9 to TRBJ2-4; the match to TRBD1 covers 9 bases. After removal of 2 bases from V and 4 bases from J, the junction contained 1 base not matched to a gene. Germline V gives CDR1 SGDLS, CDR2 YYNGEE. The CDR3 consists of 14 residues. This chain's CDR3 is CASSVGTGKNIQYF. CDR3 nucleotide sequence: TGTGCCAGCAGCGTGGGGACAGGGAAAAACATTCAGTACTTC.

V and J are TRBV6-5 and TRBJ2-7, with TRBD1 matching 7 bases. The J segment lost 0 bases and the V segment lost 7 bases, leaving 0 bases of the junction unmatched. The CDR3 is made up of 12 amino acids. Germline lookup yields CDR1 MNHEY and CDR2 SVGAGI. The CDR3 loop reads CASTGGSYEQYF. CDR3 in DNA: TGTGCCAGCACAGGGGGCTCCTACGAGCAGTACTTC.

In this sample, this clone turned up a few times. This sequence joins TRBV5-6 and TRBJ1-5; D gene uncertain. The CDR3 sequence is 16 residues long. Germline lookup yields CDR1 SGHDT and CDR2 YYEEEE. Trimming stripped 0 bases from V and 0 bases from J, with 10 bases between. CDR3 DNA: TGTGCCAGCAGCTTGGGACGGGGTGATAGCAATCAGCCCCAGCATTTT. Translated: CASSLGRGDSNQPQHF. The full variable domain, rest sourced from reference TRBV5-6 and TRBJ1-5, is DAGVTQSPTHLIKTRGQQVTLRCSPKSGHDTVSWYQQALGQGPQFIFQYYEEEERQRGNFPDRFSGHQFPNYSSELNVNALLLGDSALYLCASSLGRGDSNQPQHFGDGTRLSIL.

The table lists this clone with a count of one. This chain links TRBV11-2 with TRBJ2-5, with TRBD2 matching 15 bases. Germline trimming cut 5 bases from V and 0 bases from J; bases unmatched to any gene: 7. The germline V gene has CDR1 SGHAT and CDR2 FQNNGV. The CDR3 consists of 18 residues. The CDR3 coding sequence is TGTGCCAGCAGCCCACGGACTAGCGGGAGGGTGTACCAAGAGACCCAGTACTTC. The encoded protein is CASSPRTSGRVYQETQYF.

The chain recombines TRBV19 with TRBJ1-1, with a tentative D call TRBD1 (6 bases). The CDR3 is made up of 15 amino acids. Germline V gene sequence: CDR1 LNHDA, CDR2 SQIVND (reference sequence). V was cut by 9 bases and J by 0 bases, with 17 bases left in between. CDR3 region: CASRTLGGVNTEAFF. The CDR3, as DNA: TGTGCCAGCCGGACTCTAGGGGGAGTGAACACTGAAGCTTTCTTT.

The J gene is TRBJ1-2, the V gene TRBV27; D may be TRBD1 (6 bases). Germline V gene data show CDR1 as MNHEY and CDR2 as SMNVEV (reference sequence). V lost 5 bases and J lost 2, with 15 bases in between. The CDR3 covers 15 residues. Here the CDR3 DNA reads TGTGCCAGCAGTCCCCTAGACAGGCTGAACTATGGCTACACCTTC. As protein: CASSPLDRLNYGYTF.

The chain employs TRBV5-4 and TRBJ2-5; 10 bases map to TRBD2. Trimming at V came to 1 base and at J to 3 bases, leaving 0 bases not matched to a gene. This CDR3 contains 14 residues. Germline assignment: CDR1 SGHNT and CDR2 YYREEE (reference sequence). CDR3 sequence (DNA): TGTGCCAGCAGCTTGCTAGCGGGAGAAGAGACCCAGTACTTC. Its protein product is CASSLLAGEETQYF.

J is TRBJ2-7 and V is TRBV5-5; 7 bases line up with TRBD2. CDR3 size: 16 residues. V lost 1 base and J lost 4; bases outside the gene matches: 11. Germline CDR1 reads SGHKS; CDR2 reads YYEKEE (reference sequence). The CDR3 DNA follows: TGTGCCAGCAGCTTGAGTCTAGCGGCCCTCCCGTACGAGCAGTACTTC. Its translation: CASSLSLAALPYEQYF.

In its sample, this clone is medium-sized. This chain's CDR3 is CASSQGSGTSGGSFYEQYF. DNA for the CDR3: TGCGCCAGCAGCCAGGGGTCAGGGACTAGCGGGGGTTCTTTCTACGAGCAGTACTTC. This chain joins TRBV4-3 and TRBJ2-7; 14 bases fit TRBD2. CDR1 LGHNA and CDR2 YSLEER come from the germline V gene. After removal of 3 bases from V and 3 bases from J, the junction contained 13 bases not matched to a gene. CDR3 length: 19 residues.

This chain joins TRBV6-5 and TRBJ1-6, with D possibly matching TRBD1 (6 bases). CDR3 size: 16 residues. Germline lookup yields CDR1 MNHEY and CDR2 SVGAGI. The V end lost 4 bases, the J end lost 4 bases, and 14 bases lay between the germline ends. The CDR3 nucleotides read TGTGCCAGCAGTTCGTCGACAGGATCTTATAATTCACCCCTCCACTTT. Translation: CASSSSTGSYNSPLHF.

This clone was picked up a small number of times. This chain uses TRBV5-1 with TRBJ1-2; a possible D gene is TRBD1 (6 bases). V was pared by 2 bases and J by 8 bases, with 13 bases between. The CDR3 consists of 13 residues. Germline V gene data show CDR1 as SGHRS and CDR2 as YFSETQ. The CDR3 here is CASSFGQSLGYTF. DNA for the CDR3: TGCGCCAGCAGCTTCGGACAGTCCCTGGGCTACACCTTC.

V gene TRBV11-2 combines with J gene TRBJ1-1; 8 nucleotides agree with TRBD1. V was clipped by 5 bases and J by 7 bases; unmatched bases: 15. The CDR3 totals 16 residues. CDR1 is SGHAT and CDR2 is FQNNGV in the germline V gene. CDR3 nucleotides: TGTGCCAGCAGCGCAGGATGGGGACAGGAGAGTTATGAAGCTTTCTTT. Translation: CASSAGWGQESYEAFF.

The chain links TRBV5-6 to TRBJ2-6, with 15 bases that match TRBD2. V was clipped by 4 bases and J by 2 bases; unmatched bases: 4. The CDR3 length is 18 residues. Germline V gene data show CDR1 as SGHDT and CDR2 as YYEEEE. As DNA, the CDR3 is TGTGCCAGCAGCGCCGGACTAGCGGGGGGGGCTGGGGCCAACGTCCTGACTTTC. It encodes CASSAGLAGGAGANVLTF.

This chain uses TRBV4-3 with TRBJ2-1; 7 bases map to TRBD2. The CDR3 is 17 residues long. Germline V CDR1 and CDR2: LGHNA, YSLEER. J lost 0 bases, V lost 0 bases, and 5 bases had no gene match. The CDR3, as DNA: TGCGCCAGCAGCCAAGATCGGGCTAGCGGCTCCTACAATGAGCAGTTCTTC. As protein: CASSQDRASGSYNEQFF.

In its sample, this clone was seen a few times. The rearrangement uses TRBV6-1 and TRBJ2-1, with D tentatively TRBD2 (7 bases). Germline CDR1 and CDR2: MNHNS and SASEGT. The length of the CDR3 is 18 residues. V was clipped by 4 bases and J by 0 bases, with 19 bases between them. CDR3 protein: CASSVIKGEGSSYNEQFF. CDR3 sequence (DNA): TGTGCCAGCAGTGTTATTAAGGGGGAGGGCAGCTCCTACAATGAGCAGTTCTTC.

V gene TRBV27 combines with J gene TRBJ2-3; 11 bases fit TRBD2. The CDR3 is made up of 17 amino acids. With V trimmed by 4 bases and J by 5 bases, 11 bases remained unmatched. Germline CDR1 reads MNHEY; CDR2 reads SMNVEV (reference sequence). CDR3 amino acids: CASSSLILAGGRDTQYF. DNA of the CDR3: TGTGCCAGCAGTTCACTTATCTTAGCGGGGGGGAGAGATACGCAGTATTTT.

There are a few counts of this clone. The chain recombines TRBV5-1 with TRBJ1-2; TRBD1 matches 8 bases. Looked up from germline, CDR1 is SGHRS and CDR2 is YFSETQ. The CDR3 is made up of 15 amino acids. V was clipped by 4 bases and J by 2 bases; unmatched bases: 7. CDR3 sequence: CASSLTTGGNYGYTF. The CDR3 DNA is TGCGCCAGCAGCCTGACTACAGGGGGAAACTATGGCTACACCTTC. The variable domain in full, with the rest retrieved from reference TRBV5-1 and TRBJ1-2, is KAGVTQTPRYLIKTRGQQVTLSCSPISGHRSVSWYQQTPGQGLQFLFEYFSETQRNKGNFPGRFSGRQFSNSRSEMNVSTLELGDSALYLCASSLTTGGNYGYTFGSGTRLTVV.

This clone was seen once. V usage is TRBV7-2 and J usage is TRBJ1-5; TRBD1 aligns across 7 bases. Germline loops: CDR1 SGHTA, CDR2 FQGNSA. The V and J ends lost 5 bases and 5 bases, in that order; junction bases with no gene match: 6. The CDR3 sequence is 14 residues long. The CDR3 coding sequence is TGTGCCAGCAGCCCACAGGGGCGAGATCAGCCCCAGCATTTT. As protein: CASSPQGRDQPQHF.